This T cell receptor (beta chain) was sequenced in a study of blood T cell repertoires in COVID-19 (TCRdb year 2020). About the full investigation: The collaborator samples originated in the United States, Italy and Spain and spanned the acute and convalescent phases of COVID-19. The prospective study material was composed of cDNA or gDNA derived from T cells, B-cell-depleted T cells, or PBMCs. Subjects who had been exposed to COVID-19, were actively infected with it, or had recovered from it provided the deeply sampled blood TCRbeta repertoires that made up the dataset. The repertoires were made available in a free public database intended to serve as a resource for research on the immune response to SARS-CoV-2. The samples were drawn from two sources: the first 160 participants of the ongoing ImmuneRACE study, and 1,254 subjects contributed by 6 global collaborators. Nearly every sample came with metadata listing a de-identified subject ID, COVID-19 status, age in years and sex. Where HLA class I and class II types were available, the types were taken from metadata supplied by the sample provider, not from assay-based typing. The research as a whole found: The quantity of clinical and demographic metadata differed by source and by participant and was supplied without curation.

Looking up the germline V gene yields CDR1 MNHEY and CDR2 SVGAGI. The CDR3 has 13 amino acids, counting the end cysteine and phenylalanine. The sequence is cut down to CDR3 DNA, 39 bases in frame from base 1. The V end gives up 5 bases and the J end 7 bases, leaving 7 bases in the junction not matched to a gene. Participants in the prospective study were enrolled through a virtual design, were aged roughly 18 to 95 years, and lived in approximately 25 United States geographic areas. Cohort assignment in the prospective study relied on participant-reported clinical history from a screening survey and a study questionnaire. In the prospective study, mobile phlebotomists collected whole blood, serum and a nasopharyngeal or oropharyngeal swab from each participant. Participants in the prospective study had the option to provide additional blood draws and questionnaires over an approximately 2-month period. Before DNA extraction, blood samples from the prospective study were shipped at room temperature or frozen.

TCRbeta CDR3 regions were amplified from genomic DNA by means of the immunoSEQ Assay, a bias-controlled multiplex PCR. Processing in the source paper ran as follows. Within the assay, amplification of reference gene primers was used to estimate how many nucleated cells each sample contained. To quantify the absolute abundance of each unique TCRbeta CDR3 rearrangement, sequence reads were collapsed and filtered. For each sample, productive Simpson clonality was calculated by taking the square root of Simpson's diversity index across productive rearrangements. In TCRdb, the immuneACCESS table is reduced to in-frame sequences with V and J assigned. These tables do not hold every clone; where another copy was compared, an unresolved V gene accounts for under half, and the others remain unexplained. V and J calls plus clone size are reproduced from that table; the DNA served to infer D and trimming. For this sample the table gives under 250,000 clones, of which 65% to 90% were detected only once. The ten largest make up approximately 8.2% of the sample.

Notes on this clone: Its antigen is unknown. No much larger clonotype is one base removed from it; base qualities were not supplied.

The sample consisted of PBMCs or T cells enriched from blood (not recorded which). The clonotype originates from a woman aged 45-65 years with acute COVID-19. This receptor chain uses TRBV6-5 and TRBJ1-2; TRBD1 agrees with 7 junctional bases. The CDR3 protein: CASSLGTESGYTF. In nucleotides, the sequence is TGTGCCAGCAGTCTAGGGACAGAGTCTGGCTACACCTTC.